This T cell receptor (beta chain) was observed in a study of T cell clusters in autoimmune cytopenias. Some 40,000 genome equivalents of blood DNA were amplified for TRB. Findings of the study overall: The T cell clusters were defined only in silico, without experimental functional validation.

TRB was amplified by touch-down multiplex PCR, primer pools A and B combined. Reanalyzing the multiplex PCR reads, TCRdb keeps one entry per CDR3 protein, without DNA. The repertoire shows 3,000 to 3,500 distinct CDR3 sequences; the top ten hold more than 15%. This clonotype is medium-sized by frequency. Its target is unknown. Per the germline V gene, CDR1 is GTSNPN and CDR2 is SVGIG (reference sequence). This CDR3 spans 15 amino acids. This receptor was taken from a human donor with an autoimmune cytopenia or autoimmune hepatitis (not recorded which). The specimen was peripheral blood. The chain uses TRBV30 and TRBJ1-2; TCRdb's D call of TRBD1 is untestable without DNA. CDR3 sequence reads: CAWSADRPLNYGYTF.